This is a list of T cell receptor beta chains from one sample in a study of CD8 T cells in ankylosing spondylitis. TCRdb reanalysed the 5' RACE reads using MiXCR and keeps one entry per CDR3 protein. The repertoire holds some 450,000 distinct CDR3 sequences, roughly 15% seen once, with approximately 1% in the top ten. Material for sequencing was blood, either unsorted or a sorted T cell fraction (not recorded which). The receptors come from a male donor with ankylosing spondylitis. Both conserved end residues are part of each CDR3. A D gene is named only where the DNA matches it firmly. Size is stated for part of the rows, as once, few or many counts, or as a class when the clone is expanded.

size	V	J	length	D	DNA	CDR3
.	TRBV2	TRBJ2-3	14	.	TGTGCCAGCAGGCCACAGGCTAGCACAGATACGCAGTATTTT	CASRPQASTDTQYF
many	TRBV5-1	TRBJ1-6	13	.	TGCGCCAGCAGCTCACGGGGACAATCACCCCTCCACTTT	CASSSRGQSPLHF
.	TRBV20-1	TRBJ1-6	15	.	TGCAGTGCTAGGCAGGGGAGCTCCTATAATTCACCCCTCCACTTT	CSARQGSSYNSPLHF
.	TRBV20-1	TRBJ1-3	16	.	TGCAGTGCTAGAGGATTGGAGGGGTACTCTGGAAACACCATATATTTT	CSARGLEGYSGNTIYF
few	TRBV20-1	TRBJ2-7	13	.	TGCAGTGCCACAGGAGGGGAAACCTACGAGCAGTACTTC	CSATGGETYEQYF
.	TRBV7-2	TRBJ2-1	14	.	TGTGCCAGCAGCCCTCCTTCGGTGAGGAATGAGCAGTTCTTC	CASSPPSVRNEQFF
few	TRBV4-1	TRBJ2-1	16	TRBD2	TGCGCCAGCAGGCATACGACTAGCGGGGGAATCAATGAGCAGTTCTTC	CASRHTTSGGINEQFF
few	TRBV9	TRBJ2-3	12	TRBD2	TGTGCCAGCAGCGGGACTAGCGGGAATCGGTATTTT	CASSGTSGNRYF
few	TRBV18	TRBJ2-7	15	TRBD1	TGTGCCAGCTCCCCCGGGACAGGAGCCATGTACGAGCAGTACTTC	CASSPGTGAMYEQYF
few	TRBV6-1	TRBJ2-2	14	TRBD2	TGTGCCAGCGTCTTGGGGGGGTTCAGCGGGGAGCTGTTTTTT	CASVLGGFSGELFF
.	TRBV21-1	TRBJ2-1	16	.	TGTGCCAGCAGCAAAGTTAGGGACAGGGGTTTCGATGAGCAGTTCTTC	CASSKVRDRGFDEQFF
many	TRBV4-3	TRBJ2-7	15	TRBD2	TGCGCCAGCAGCCAAATGTCTACTAGCGGGACCGAGCAGTACTTC	CASSQMSTSGTEQYF
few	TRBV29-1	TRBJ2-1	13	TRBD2	TGCAGCGCCGGACTAGCGTCCTACAATGAGCAGTTCTTC	CSAGLASYNEQFF
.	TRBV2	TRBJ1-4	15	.	TGTGCCAGCAGTGGCGTCACAGGCGCTAATGAAAAACTGTTTTTT	CASSGVTGANEKLFF
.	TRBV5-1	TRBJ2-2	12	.	TGCGCCAGCAGACCTGACAGGACGGAGCTGTTTTTT	CASRPDRTELFF
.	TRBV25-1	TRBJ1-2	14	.	TGTGCCAGCAGTGATCCGGGAACTAACTATGGCTACACCTTC	CASSDPGTNYGYTF
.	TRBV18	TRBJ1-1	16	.	TGTGCCAGCTCACCGGGGTTCGCAGGTACGGCCGCTGAAGCTTTCTTT	CASSPGFAGTAAEAFF
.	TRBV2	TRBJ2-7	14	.	TGTGCCAGCGGAGGGGCCGTTGACTCCTACGAGCAGTACTTC	CASGGAVDSYEQYF
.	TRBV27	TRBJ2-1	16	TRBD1	TGTGCCAGCAGTAATCGTCGGGACAGGGGTATGAATGAGCAGTTCTTC	CASSNRRDRGMNEQFF
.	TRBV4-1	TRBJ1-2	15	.	TGCGCCAGCAGCCAAGTTGGTACGGCAGTATTAGGCTACACCTTC	CASSQVGTAVLGYTF
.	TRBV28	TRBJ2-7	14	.	TGTGCCAGCAGTTTAGACGACGGGCACTACGAGCAGTACTTC	CASSLDDGHYEQYF
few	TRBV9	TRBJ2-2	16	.	TGTGCCAGCAGCCCCTACTCGGCGGCTAACACCGGGGAGCTGTTTTTT	CASSPYSAANTGELFF
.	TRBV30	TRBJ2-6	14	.	TGTGCCTGCAGATCGAACTCTGGGGCCAACGTCCTGACTTTC	CACRSNSGANVLTF
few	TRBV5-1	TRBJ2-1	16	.	TGCGCCAGCAGCCCCACGACAGGTGCCCTTTACAATGAGCAGTTCTTC	CASSPTTGALYNEQFF
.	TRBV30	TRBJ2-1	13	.	TGTGCCTGGAGTGCCAGGTCCAACAATGAGCAGTTCTTC	CAWSARSNNEQFF
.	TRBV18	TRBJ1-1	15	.	TGTGCCAGCTCACCACTTGGGGACCCGAACACTGAAGCTTTCTTT	CASSPLGDPNTEAFF
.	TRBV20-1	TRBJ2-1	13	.	TGCAGTGCCCCTCGACCGTCGGGGTATGAGCAGTTCTTC	CSAPRPSGYEQFF
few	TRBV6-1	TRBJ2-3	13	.	TGTGCCAGCACGACTCCGGCGGGAGATACGCAGTATTTT	CASTTPAGDTQYF
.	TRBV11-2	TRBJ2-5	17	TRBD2	TGTGCCAGCAGCTTAGTACGTTTGGGGGGGGGCCAAGAGACCCAGTACTTC	CASSLVRLGGGQETQYF
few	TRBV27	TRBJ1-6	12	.	TGTGCCAGCAGCCGCTATAATTCACCCCTCCACTTT	CASSRYNSPLHF
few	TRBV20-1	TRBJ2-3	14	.	TGCAGTGCTAAGGGGACGGGGTGGGGAGATACGCAGTATTTT	CSAKGTGWGDTQYF
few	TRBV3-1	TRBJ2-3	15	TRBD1	TGTGCCAGCAGCAGTGGGACAGAACCCACAGATACGCAGTATTTT	CASSSGTEPTDTQYF
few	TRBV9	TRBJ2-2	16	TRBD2	TGTGCCAGCAGCGTAACAAGCGGGAGGGGGACCGGGGAGCTGTTTTTT	CASSVTSGRGTGELFF
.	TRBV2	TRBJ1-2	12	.	TGTGCCAGCAGCCGGGACATGGATGGCTACACCTTC	CASSRDMDGYTF
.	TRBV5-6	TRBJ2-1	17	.	TGTGCCAGCAGCTTGGCGGGACACAGGATCATTTACAATGAGCAGTTCTTC	CASSLAGHRIIYNEQFF
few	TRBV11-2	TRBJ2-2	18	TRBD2	TGTGCCAGCAGCTTGGGACTAGCGGGGGCCCGGGGCACCGGGGAGCTGTTTTTT	CASSLGLAGARGTGELFF
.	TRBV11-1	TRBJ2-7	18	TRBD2	TGTGCCAGCAGCTTAGCGAATACTAGCGGGGGATTCTCCTACGAGCAGTACTTC	CASSLANTSGGFSYEQYF
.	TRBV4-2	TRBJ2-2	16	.	TGTGCCAGCAGCCATCCGGGACTTACGAACACCGGGGAGCTGTTTTTT	CASSHPGLTNTGELFF
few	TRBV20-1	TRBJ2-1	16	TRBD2	TGCAGTGCTCCCCTTGGCGGGACTAGCGAATACAATGAGCAGTTCTTC	CSAPLGGTSEYNEQFF
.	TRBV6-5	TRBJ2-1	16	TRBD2	TGTGCCAGCAGTTCCCCCGGGACTAGCAAGTACAATGAGCAGTTCTTC	CASSSPGTSKYNEQFF
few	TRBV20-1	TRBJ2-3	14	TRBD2	TGCAGTGCTAGAGGACTAGCGGGCCCAGATACGCAGTATTTT	CSARGLAGPDTQYF
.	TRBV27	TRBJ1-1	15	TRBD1	TGTGCCAGCAGGGATGAGGGGGCAGGTCGGACTGAAGCTTTCTTT	CASRDEGAGRTEAFF
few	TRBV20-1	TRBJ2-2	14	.	TGCAGTGCTAGAGATGGGGGGGGGCCCGGGGAGCTGTTTTTT	CSARDGGGPGELFF